This TCR beta chain was identified in a study of CD8 T cell repertoires and HIV-1 epitope variants. At the level of the study: T cells were stimulated with Twenty-five Gag and Nef peptides separately. Controls were a CMV, EBV and flu pool, Ebola AY9, and no peptide. Cultures ran about ten days, with IL-2, IL-7 and IL-15 added on days 3 and 7.

The data were produced by immunoSEQ multiplex PCR, yet TCRdb's version contains in-frame clones alone and is incomplete. The sample has about 90,000 clones, 60% to 80% seen once; the top ten hold under 30%. Regarding the study as a whole: Beta chains alone show antigen proliferation, not cytokine profile or function.

Points on this clone: Antigen specificity is unknown.

Per the germline V gene, CDR1 is KGHSH and CDR2 is LQKENI. The CDR3 is made up of 16 amino acids. Trimming removed 3 bases at V and 6 bases at J, with 19 bases between. The chain employs TRBV18 and TRBJ2-3; the D call may be TRBD1 or TRBD2 (5 bases each). Specimen: uncultured baseline CD8+ T cells from peripheral blood mononuclear cells (PBMCs). This receptor was identified in a male donor with HIV. CDR3 sequence (DNA): TGTGCCAGCTCACCGATAATCGTAAGGGGCGGGGATACGCAGTATTTT. It encodes CASSPIIVRGGDTQYF.